This is a list of T cell receptor beta chains from one sample in a study of OX40 agonist ivuxolimab in advanced cancers. Assay: immunoSEQ multiplex PCR; the TCRdb copy retains only in-frame clones and omits some. Altogether tens of thousands of clones are present, over 80% being singletons, with the ten largest covering approximately 30%. Sequencing was performed on CD4+ or CD8+ T cells sorted from blood, taken in a trial of the OX40 agonist ivuxolimab. These receptors all come from an adult with an advanced solid tumor such as melanoma, head and neck, liver or kidney cancer. The CDR3 runs from the conserved cysteine through the conserved F or W. Each record gives: J gene, D gene, clone size, V gene, CDR3 DNA, CDR3 protein. The D gene is left open where the match is weak. Where a row states a size, it is once, few, many or the class of an expanded clone; other rows omit it.

J gene: TRBJ1-2; D gene: .; clone size: .; V gene: TRBV19; CDR3 DNA: TGTGCCAAAAGGAGACAGGTCGTTTGTGGCTACACCTTC; CDR3 protein: CAKRRQVVCGYTF
J gene: TRBJ1-5; D gene: .; clone size: .; V gene: TRBV2; CDR3 DNA: TGTGCCAGCTCCTTGAGGGGGGTGATCAGCAATCAGCCCCAGCATTTT; CDR3 protein: CASSLRGVISNQPQHF
J gene: TRBJ1-2; D gene: .; clone size: .; V gene: TRBV30; CDR3 DNA: TGTGCCTGGAGCTGGACTGTTCCAGATGGCTACACCTTC; CDR3 protein: CAWSWTVPDGYTF
J gene: TRBJ2-5; D gene: .; clone size: .; V gene: TRBV7-9; CDR3 DNA: TGTGCCAGCAGCTTATTCCCCTCGGAGACCCAGTACTTC; CDR3 protein: CASSLFPSETQYF
J gene: TRBJ1-1; D gene: .; clone size: few; V gene: TRBV19; CDR3 DNA: TGTGCCAGCCGAGGAGGTATCACTGAAGCTTTCTTT; CDR3 protein: CASRGGITEAFF
J gene: TRBJ2-1; D gene: TRBD2; clone size: .; V gene: TRBV5-1; CDR3 DNA: TGCGCCAGCAGCCCGCCTACGGGACTAGCGGGCCAGGGTGAGCAGTTCTTC; CDR3 protein: CASSPPTGLAGQGEQFF
J gene: TRBJ2-7; D gene: TRBD1; clone size: .; V gene: TRBV2; CDR3 DNA: TGTGCCAGCACAGGGGGAACGGCCTACGAGCAGTACTTC; CDR3 protein: CASTGGTAYEQYF
J gene: TRBJ1-5; D gene: .; clone size: .; V gene: TRBV2; CDR3 DNA: TGTGCCAGCAGTGAAAGGTTTCAGAATCAGCCCCAGCATTTT; CDR3 protein: CASSERFQNQPQHF
J gene: TRBJ2-1; D gene: TRBD1; clone size: .; V gene: TRBV5-4; CDR3 DNA: TGTGCCAGCAGACTCGGACAGGGGGCAGGGAATGAGCAGTTCTTC; CDR3 protein: CASRLGQGAGNEQFF
J gene: TRBJ2-7; D gene: TRBD2; clone size: .; V gene: TRBV7-9; CDR3 DNA: TGTGCCAGCAGCCCAAGGATCCTAGCGGGAGCGTCCAAGCAGTACTTC; CDR3 protein: CASSPRILAGASKQYF
J gene: TRBJ2-7; D gene: TRBD2; clone size: .; V gene: TRBV7-8; CDR3 DNA: TGTGCCAGCAGCTTAATTGAGGGAGCTAGCGGGGGCACGAGCTACGAGCAGTACTTC; CDR3 protein: CASSLIEGASGGTSYEQYF
J gene: TRBJ2-3; D gene: TRBD2; clone size: .; V gene: TRBV5-1; CDR3 DNA: TGCGCCAGCAGCTTGGCCGGGACTAGCGGGGGTCCAGATACGCAGTATTTT; CDR3 protein: CASSLAGTSGGPDTQYF
J gene: TRBJ2-2; D gene: TRBD1; clone size: once; V gene: TRBV5-1; CDR3 DNA: TGCGCCAGCAGCGCGGACAGGCCCGGGGAGCTGTTTTTT; CDR3 protein: CASSADRPGELFF
J gene: TRBJ2-7; D gene: .; clone size: .; V gene: TRBV11-2; CDR3 DNA: TGTGCCAGCAGCTTAGATCGGGATGTCTCCTACGAGCAGTACTTC; CDR3 protein: CASSLDRDVSYEQYF
J gene: TRBJ1-2; D gene: .; clone size: .; V gene: TRBV29-1; CDR3 DNA: TGCAGCGTTGCCCCCCGGGAGGGTTTGGGGGTCAACTATGGCTACACCTTC; CDR3 protein: CSVAPREGLGVNYGYTF
J gene: TRBJ2-1; D gene: TRBD2; clone size: .; V gene: TRBV27; CDR3 DNA: TGTGCCAGCAGTTTTGGGACTAGCGGGGGTTATTACAATGAGCAGTTCTTC; CDR3 protein: CASSFGTSGGYYNEQFF
J gene: TRBJ2-2; D gene: .; clone size: .; V gene: TRBV2; CDR3 DNA: TGTGCCAGCACCGGGACCCTGAACACCGGGGAGCTGTTTTTT; CDR3 protein: CASTGTLNTGELFF
J gene: TRBJ1-2; D gene: .; clone size: few; V gene: TRBV6-6; CDR3 DNA: TGTGCCAGCAGTCCCACAGGGTATGGCTACACCTTC; CDR3 protein: CASSPTGYGYTF